This T cell receptor (beta chain) is drawn from a study of control samples from healthy donors and cancer patients. Germline CDR1 MNHEY, CDR2 SMNVEV (reference sequence). The germline V and J ends were trimmed by 4 bases and 5 bases, with 6 bases remaining between them. The CDR3 is 12 residues long. This clone was seen repeatedly, ten times or more. TCRdb's table, derived via immunoSEQ multiplex PCR, lists solely in-frame clones and lacks some. The repertoire holds about 98,000 clones, with more than 75% as singletons. This TCR derives from a man aged 55 to 70 in good health. Material for sequencing was blood. V usage is TRBV27 and J usage is TRBJ1-5, with D perhaps matching TRBD1 (6 bases). The CDR3 nucleotides are TGTGCCAGCAGTTCAGGGGATCAGCCCCAGCATTTT. This sequence encodes CASSSGDQPQHF.